A selection of T cell receptor beta chains follows, all from one sample in a study of cytomegalovirus exposure and HLA in healthy donors. Profiling relied on immunoSEQ multiplex PCR, and the TCRdb table lists in-frame clones only, not all of them. The sample lists more than 100,000 clones, 80% seen once, with 1% in the top ten. Material for sequencing was PBMCs. The origin of the receptors is a middle-aged man in good health and CMV-seronegative. CDR3s include the opening cysteine and the closing phenylalanine or tryptophan. Expanded clones are given a class, and other clones once, few, many or no size at all.

j_gene,v_gene,abundance,CDR3aa
TRBJ2-1,TRBV6-5,NA,CASSALRNEQFF
TRBJ2-2,TRBV7-9,NA,CASSSGLAANTGELFF
TRBJ2-5,TRBV7-9,NA,CASSLQGTGWKETQYF
TRBJ1-6,TRBV6-1,once,CASGQGAYSPLHF
TRBJ2-1,TRBV10-3,NA,CAISESKGAADEQFF
TRBJ2-7,TRBV30,NA,CAWSRLKLLYEQYF
TRBJ1-1,TRBV2,NA,CASNGGQLNTEAFF
TRBJ2-3,TRBV5-4,once,CASSPGTSDTQYF
TRBJ1-1,TRBV6-1,NA,CASSQVGGGNTEAFF
TRBJ2-7,TRBV7-9,NA,CASSLSTRGRIEQYF
TRBJ2-7,TRBV11-2,NA,CGSGGHLNYEQYF
TRBJ1-2,TRBV9,NA,CASSARQGAGGYTF
TRBJ2-7,TRBV27,NA,CASSAYATYEQYF
TRBJ1-2,TRBV6-1,few,CASSEGRARYGYTF
TRBJ1-4,TRBV30,NA,CAWTGETNEKLFF
TRBJ2-1,TRBV7-9,once,CASSPQLGGHNEQFF
TRBJ2-1,TRBV4-1,NA,CASSHERDSSYNEQFF